The 3 T cell receptor beta chains presented below share a single source sample, sequenced in a study of shared clonotypes between healthy human individuals. Here immunoSEQ multiplex PCR was the method, and the copy in TCRdb shows in-frame clones only, minus some. The sample consists of 2 million to 2.5 million clones, about nine tenths of them appearing once. What was sequenced was naive CD4+ T cells from PBMCs. Subset given: CD45RA+ positively selected. The receptor set was obtained from a man younger than 35 in good health. Some clones in this sample may be carry-over from other donors' samples.

The V gene is TRBV10-2, the J gene TRBJ2-3; 7 nucleotides align to TRBD2. CDR1 and CDR2 from the germline V gene are WSHSY and SAAADI. V shed 3 bases, J shed 5 bases, and the junction held 8 bases outside the gene matches. The CDR3 consists of 15 residues. The DNA for the CDR3 is TGCGCCAGCAGTGAAGGGTCAGGGAGGGTAGATACGCAGTATTTT. This encodes CASSEGSGRVDTQYF.

Regarding this clone: Additional DNA sequences in this sample encode the identical CDR3. The chain links TRBV5-1 to TRBJ2-3; 13 nucleotides line up with TRBD2. With V trimmed by 3 bases and J by 2 bases, 3 bases remained unmatched. The CDR3 consists of 16 residues. CDR1 is SGHRS, CDR2 YFSETQ, per germline. The CDR3 DNA follows: TGCGCCAGCAGCTCGGGACTAGCGGGAACCACAGATACGCAGTATTTT. It specifies CASSSGLAGTTDTQYF. The variable domain in full, with the rest retrieved from reference TRBV5-1 and TRBJ2-3, is KAGVTQTPRYLIKTRGQQVTLSCSPISGHRSVSWYQQTPGQGLQFLFEYFSETQRNKGNFPGRFSGRQFSNSRSEMNVSTLELGDSALYLCASSSGLAGTTDTQYFGPGTRLTVL.

The chain has TRBV25-1 and TRBJ2-5, with 9 bases fitting TRBD1. Losses at the gene ends were 3 bases for V and 5 bases for J; bases not matched to a gene: 16. Germline V lookup: CDR1 MGHDK, CDR2 SYGVNS. The CDR3 loop spans 18 amino acids. The CDR3 coding sequence is TGTGCCAGCAGTGACCCGAACCGGGGGACAGGGATAGATGAGACCCAGTACTTC. Translating it yields CASSDPNRGTGIDETQYF. Variable domain in full (rest from reference TRBV25-1 and TRBJ2-5): EADIYQTPRYLVIGTGKKITLECSQTMGHDKMYWYQQDPGMELHLIHYSYGVNSTEKGDLSSESTVSRIRTEHFPLTLESARPSHTSQYLCASSDPNRGTGIDETQYFGPGTRLLVL.